A single TCR beta chain is shown here with its context. This CDR3 spans 14 amino acids. Germline V gene lookup returns CDR1 SGHNT and CDR2 YYREEE (reference sequence). V dropped 4 bases and J dropped 5 bases, with 15 bases sitting between them. These data originate in a study of OX40 agonist ivuxolimab in advanced cancers. Here immunoSEQ multiplex PCR was the method, and the copy in TCRdb shows in-frame clones only, minus some. Among approximately 22,000 clones listed, nearly 85% were seen once. The chain couples TRBV5-4 to TRBJ1-1; D is possibly TRBD1 (6 bases). This sample comprised CD4+ or CD8+ T cells sorted from blood, obtained in a trial of the OX40 agonist ivuxolimab. This sequence originates from an adult with an advanced solid tumor such as melanoma, head and neck, liver or kidney cancer. CDR3 amino acids: CASSPRGRDTEAFF. Written as DNA, the CDR3 is TGTGCCAGCAGCCCCAGGGGTAGGGATACTGAAGCTTTCTTT.